The 27 T cell receptor beta chains below come from one sample, sequenced in a study of molecular identifiers for immune sequencing clone quantification. Each CDR3 protein gets one entry after TCRdb re-called the PCR reads with MiXCR. The sample lists approximately 54,000 distinct CDR3 sequences, 20% to 25% occurring once. Input material: naive CD8+ T cells from blood, with Jurkat cell RNA spiked in. Described subset: FACS-sorted CD8+CD4-CCR7+CD45RA+ naive T cells. These receptors were taken from a human donor in good health. Some libraries in this study had Jurkat cell RNA spiked in.

This clonotype was seen repeatedly, ten times or more. The J gene is TRBJ1-5, the V gene TRBV5-6, with a tentative D call TRBD1 (5 bases). Trimming took 3 bases from V and 0 from J, leaving 10 bases between them. CDR3 length: 15 residues. Germline lookup yields CDR1 SGHDT and CDR2 YYEEEE. CDR3 residues: CASSSTETSNQPQHF. Here the CDR3 DNA reads TGTGCCAGCAGCTCGACAGAAACTAGCAATCAGCCCCAGCATTTT.

Regarding this clonotype: A much larger clone lies a single base off, so this may be a read error. J is TRBJ1-2 and V is TRBV7-9; D is unclear. The CDR3 covers 15 residues. Germline CDR1 reads SEHNR; CDR2 reads FQNEAQ (reference sequence). Deletions cut 7 bases from V and 0 bases from J, with 15 bases between. CDR3 in amino acids: CASTALGNPNYGYTF. The CDR3 nucleotides are TGTGCCAGCACCGCGCTGGGGAATCCTAACTATGGCTACACCTTC.

This clonotype was seen a few times. Just one base apart from a much larger clone, this may be a read error. The chain couples TRBV12-3 or TRBV12-4 to TRBJ2-1; possible D gene TRBD1, 5 bases. This CDR3 region has 11 residues. The CDR3 nucleotides are TGTGCCAGCAGTGTACAGGTGAGTCTGGTCTTC. Protein product: CASSVQVSLVF.

Of note for this clonotype: A single base separates this from a much larger clone, so it may be a read error. The CDR3 loop reads CASNLFHGQYTDTKYF. The CDR3 coding sequence is TGCGCCAGCAATTTATTCCATGGACAGTACACAGATACGAAGTATTTT. This rearrangement joins TRBV5-1 to TRBJ2-3; D may be TRBD1 (6 bases). The CDR3 loop spans 16 amino acids. CDR1 and CDR2 (germline): SGHRS, YFSETQ.

This clonotype appeared many times. The chain recombines TRBV30 with TRBJ2-3; D may correspond to TRBD1 or TRBD2 (6 bases each). The length of the CDR3 is 13 residues. Germline CDR1 GTSNPN, CDR2 SVGIG (reference sequence). V lost 4 bases and J 5 bases, leaving 13 bases between the germline ends. The CDR3 DNA follows: TGTGCCTGGACCGTGGGGGGCCAAGATACGCAGTATTTT. It encodes CAWTVGGQDTQYF.

This clonotype has ten or more counts. The chain is built from TRBV4-1 and TRBJ2-5; D unresolved. Germline CDR1 reads MGHRA; CDR2 reads YSYEKL. V lost 1 base and J 5 bases, leaving 11 bases between the germline ends. The CDR3 length is 14 residues. CDR3 nucleotides: TGCGCCAGCAGCCAAGGCCCAGCTTCCGAGACCCAGTACTTC. It codes for CASSQGPASETQYF.

This clonotype was detected only a few times. The CDR3 DNA is TGCAGTGCTAGGGCCACGTTAGCGGCCTACAATGAGCAGTTCTTC. It encodes CSARATLAAYNEQFF. The gene calls are TRBV20-1 and TRBJ2-1, with D tentatively TRBD2 (6 bases). Trimming pared 3 bases from V and 2 bases from J, leaving 14 bases between. Germline CDR1 and CDR2: DFQATT and SNEGSKA (reference sequence). The length of the CDR3 is 15 residues.

This clonotype was counted at least ten times. The rearrangement joins TRBV7-9 to TRBJ1-4; D not certain. The germline CDR1 and CDR2 sequences are SEHNR and FQNEAQ (reference sequence). V was shortened by 1 base and J by 0 bases, with 21 bases between the two germline ends. The CDR3 is made up of 20 amino acids. This CDR3 is CASSLEVVAGHHSTNEKLFF. The CDR3 DNA reads TGTGCCAGCAGCTTAGAGGTAGTGGCCGGGCACCACTCAACTAATGAAAAACTGTTTTTT.

In regard to this clonotype: The junction does not match germline at one end; this may be a read error. CDR3 sequence reads: CSVEIRGLSGAPVPTF. The DNA of the CDR3 is TGCAGCGTTGAGATCAGGGGGCTCTCTGGGGCCCCCGTCCCGACTTTC. This rearrangement joins TRBV29-1 to TRBJ2-6, with 8 positions matching TRBD1. Looked up from germline, CDR1 is SQVTM and CDR2 is ANQGSEA. The CDR3 length is 16 residues.

In this sample, this clonotype turned up many times. The chain is built from TRBV30 and TRBJ2-2; D may be TRBD1 (6 bases). V was shortened by 3 bases and J by 1 base, with 6 bases between the two germline ends. This CDR3 contains 13 residues. Germline lookup yields CDR1 GTSNPN and CDR2 SVGIG (reference sequence). The CDR3 spells CAWRTGNTGELFF. In DNA, the CDR3 is TGTGCCTGGAGGACAGGGAACACCGGGGAGCTGTTTTTT.

The J gene is TRBJ1-2, the V gene TRBV29-1; 9 nucleotides agree with TRBD1. The germline V gene encodes CDR1 SQVTM and CDR2 ANQGSEA. The CDR3 has 15 residues. The V and J ends lost 2 bases and 4 bases, in that order; junction bases with no gene match: 8. CDR3 sequence reads: CSVEHWTGESYGYTF. The CDR3 DNA sequence: TGCAGCGTTGAACACTGGACAGGGGAGAGCTATGGCTACACCTTC.

In this sample, this clonotype turned up a few times. The chain employs TRBV19 and TRBJ2-7; 11 bases are shared with TRBD2. The CDR3 length is 15 residues. V lost 7 bases, J lost 0 bases, and 5 bases stayed unmatched. CDR1 LNHDA and CDR2 SQIVND come from the germline V gene (reference sequence). CDR3 sequence: CASTPTSGSSYEQYF. For the CDR3, the DNA is TGTGCCAGTACCCCCACTAGCGGGAGCTCCTACGAGCAGTACTTC. The full variable domain, completed using reference TRBV19 and TRBJ2-7, is DGGITQSPKYLFRKEGQNVTLSCEQNLNHDAMYWYRQDPGQGLRLIYYSQIVNDFQKGDIAEGYSVSREKKESFPLTVTSAQKNPTAFYLCASTPTSGSSYEQYFGPGTRLTVT.

This clonotype appeared many times. This sequence joins TRBV7-2 and TRBJ1-1; D is undetermined. CDR3 length equals 12 residues. CDR1 and CDR2 (germline): SGHTA, FQGNSA. V dropped 3 bases and J dropped 5 bases, with 7 bases sitting between them. In DNA form, the CDR3 reads TGTGCCAGCAGCTTCGTGGGGACTGAAGCTTTCTTT. It translates to CASSFVGTEAFF. The full variable domain, in which reference TRBV7-2 and TRBJ1-1 provide the parts outside the CDR3, is GAGVSQSPSNKVTEKGKDVELRCDPISGHTALYWYRQSLGQGLEFLIYFQGNSAPDKSGLPSDRFSAERTGGSVSTLTIQRTQQEDSAVYLCASSFVGTEAFFGQGTRLTVV.

This clonotype was seen a handful of times. The chain recombines TRBV3-1 with TRBJ2-1; possibly TRBD2 for D (6 bases). This CDR3 spans 13 amino acids. Per the germline V gene, CDR1 is LGHDT and CDR2 is YNNKEL (reference sequence). V was clipped by 11 bases and J by 8 bases, with 19 bases between them. CDR3 sequence: CASEPGSADEQFF. The DNA for the CDR3 is TGTGCCTCCGAACCCGGGAGCGCCGATGAGCAGTTCTTC.

At least ten counts were recorded for this clonotype. This rearrangement joins TRBV6-5 to TRBJ1-3; D gene uncertain. CDR1 and CDR2 (germline): MNHEY, SVGAGI. This CDR3 contains 15 residues. Trimming shortened V by 7 bases and J by 4 bases, and 17 bases separated the two germline ends. DNA for the CDR3: TGTGCCAGCATTGACACCTTGCGACTAGGAAACACCATATATTTT. Its translation is CASIDTLRLGNTIYF.

This clonotype was seen just once. The junction shows a germline mismatch at one end, possibly a read error. The chain uses TRBV11-3 and TRBJ1-1; D ambiguous. The CDR3 length is 13 residues. Germline loops: CDR1 SGHNT, CDR2 YENEEA. In DNA form, the CDR3 reads TGTGCCAGCGGCTTAGGACTGAACACTGAAGCTTTCTTT. This gives the protein CASGLGLNTEAFF.

This clonotype has at least ten counts. V gene TRBV19 combines with J gene TRBJ1-5; weak D call: TRBD1 (5 bases). This CDR3 is 13 amino acids long. V was shortened by 4 bases and J by 4 bases, with 8 bases between the two germline ends. CDR1 LNHDA and CDR2 SQIVND come from the germline V gene (reference sequence). CDR3 amino acids: CASSRGTNQPQHF. Here the CDR3 DNA reads TGTGCCAGTAGTAGAGGGACGAATCAGCCCCAGCATTTT.

This clonotype was counted at least ten times. V gene TRBV19 combines with J gene TRBJ2-2; no reliable D call. Germline CDR1 is LNHDA and CDR2 is SQIVND (reference sequence). This CDR3 region has 13 residues. V lost 2 bases and J 1 base, leaving 2 bases between the germline ends. CDR3 amino acids: CASSIMNTGELFF. CDR3 nucleotide sequence: TGTGCCAGTAGTATAATGAACACCGGGGAGCTGTTTTTT.

Details on this clonotype: A single base separates this from a much larger clone, so it may be a read error. The J gene is TRBJ2-7, the V gene TRBV7-9; D could derive from TRBD1 or TRBD2 (5 bases each). Germline-derived CDR1 and CDR2 are SEHNR and FQNEAQ (reference sequence). The CDR3 loop spans 14 amino acids. CDR3 sequence: CASSLPGRGYGQYF. The CDR3 DNA is TGTGCCAGCAGCTTACCCGGCCGGGGCTACGGGCAGTACTTC.

There are many counts of this clonotype. The rearrangement joins TRBV6-6 to TRBJ1-1; D might be TRBD1 (6 bases). The V gene's germline CDR1 is MNHNY and CDR2 SVGAGI (reference sequence). V lost 8 bases and J lost 0, with 16 bases in between. The CDR3 sequence is 15 residues long. The DNA for the CDR3 is TGTGCCAGCGCATTCAGCAGGGGCATGAACACTGAAGCTTTCTTT. Translating gives CASAFSRGMNTEAFF.

The chain couples TRBV2 to TRBJ2-5, with 13 bases fitting TRBD2. The V gene's germline CDR1 is SNHLY and CDR2 FYNNEI. The length of the CDR3 is 15 residues. The junction had 8 bases not matched to a gene; V was cut back by 8 bases and J by 5 bases. The CDR3: CASENGLAGEETQYF. CDR3 sequence (DNA): TGTGCCAGCGAAAACGGACTAGCGGGAGAGGAGACCCAGTACTTC.

The sample holds many counts of this clonotype. This chain connects TRBV29-1 to TRBJ2-2; a weak D match, TRBD1 (5 bases). CDR1 SQVTM and CDR2 ANQGSEA come from the germline V gene. The germline V and J ends were trimmed by 3 bases and 3 bases, with 14 bases remaining between them. This CDR3 has 15 residues. The CDR3 protein is CSVELWVGDTGELFF. CDR3 nucleotides: TGCAGCGTTGAGTTGTGGGTAGGGGACACCGGGGAGCTGTTTTTT.

Only a few counts were recorded for this clonotype. The junction departs from the called germline gene at one end, perhaps through a read error. The rearrangement uses TRBV12-5 and TRBJ2-1; 14 bases map to TRBD2. The CDR3 has 14 amino acids. CDR1 is LGHNT and CDR2 is FRNRAP in the germline V gene. The CDR3 loop is CASGGLAGVVEQSF. CDR3 DNA: TGTGCTAGTGGGGGACTAGCGGGGGTCGTTGAGCAGTCCTTC.

Turning to this clonotype: This may be a read error: a much more frequent sequence differs by one nucleotide. Since no conserved phenylalanine or tryptophan closes the CDR3, a read error is the likely cause. V gene TRBV11-2 combines with J gene TRBJ1-1; 8 bases align to TRBD1. The CDR3 loop spans 16 amino acids. The germline CDR1 and CDR2 sequences are SGHAT and FQNNGV. J gave up 5 bases and V 0 bases, and 8 bases lay outside the gene matches. The DNA for the CDR3 is TGTGCCAGCAGCTTAGATCGAGGACAGGGCTTTACTGAAGCTTTCTCT. Translation gives CASSLDRGQGFTEAFS.

This clonotype was seen ten or more times. This chain joins TRBV9 and TRBJ2-3; no clear D. The CDR3 is 14 amino acids. From germline, CDR1 is SGDLS and CDR2 YYNGEE. Trimming took 0 bases from V and 2 from J, leaving 7 bases between them. CDR3 in amino acids: CASSVAPDTDTQYF. The CDR3 DNA follows: TGTGCCAGCAGCGTAGCCCCGGACACAGATACGCAGTATTTT.

This clonotype was observed at least ten times. The genes are TRBV30 and TRBJ2-3; TRBD2 matches at 11 bases. Per germline, CDR1 GTSNPN and CDR2 SVGIG (reference sequence). This CDR3 region has 14 residues. V was clipped by 0 bases and J by 5 bases; unmatched bases: 1. This CDR3 is CAWSVLAGVDTQYF. The CDR3 bases are TGTGCCTGGAGTGTACTAGCGGGAGTAGATACGCAGTATTTT.

In its sample, this clonotype was seen many times. The V and J genes are TRBV5-6 and TRBJ1-3; D gene uncertain. Germline CDR1 reads SGHDT; CDR2 reads YYEEEE. This CDR3 region has 15 residues. V was clipped by 4 bases and J by 0 bases, with 11 bases between them. As DNA, the CDR3 is TGTGCCAGCAGCCGAGAGGGAGTCTCTGGAAACACCATATATTTT. It encodes CASSREGVSGNTIYF.